The present entry profiles one T cell receptor beta chain with its context. With V trimmed by 5 bases and J by 10 bases, 6 bases remained unmatched. The CDR3 length is 11 residues. Germline V gene sequence: CDR1 GTSNPN, CDR2 SVGIG (reference sequence). The sample is drawn from a study of CD8+ T cells in alopecia areata. The authors sorted CD4+ cells into CD25+CD127- cells for a handful of patients. RNA, once extracted, was reverse transcribed into cDNA for use as the sequencing template. Sequencing used immunoSEQ multiplex PCR; TCRdb keeps in-frame clones, though not all of them. Of about 14,000 clones listed, 45% to 60% were seen once; the top ten hold roughly 3.9%.

V is TRBV30 and J is TRBJ2-3; 7 bases line up with TRBD1. The sequenced sample was CD4+ Tregs sorted from blood. The sequence derives from a human donor with alopecia areata. The CDR3 protein is CAWFRQGAQYF. DNA of the CDR3: TGTGCCTGGTTCCGACAGGGTGCGCAGTATTTT.